This passage covers 10 T cell receptor beta chains from one sample sequenced in a study of T cell clones after liver transplantation. Sequencing used immunoSEQ multiplex PCR; TCRdb keeps in-frame clones, though not all of them. The sample lists under 130,000 clones, 84% occurring once. The material was CD4+ T cells from blood, obtained approximately 43 months after liver transplant. The source is a human patient who received a liver transplant. Some T cells may be graft donor cells.

V is TRBV28 and J is TRBJ2-5; no definite D call. The DNA end is more similar to TRBJ2-7, so the J call may be wrong. The CDR3 is 12 residues long. Germline V CDR1 and CDR2: MDHEN, SYDVKM. The CDR3 sequence: CASSLLGFEQYF. The DNA of the CDR3 is TGTGCCAGCAGTTTGCTGGGGTTCGAGCAGTACTTC.

This sequence joins TRBV11-2 and TRBJ2-7; D tentatively reads TRBD1 or TRBD2 (6 bases each). V lost 5 bases and J lost 5, with 19 bases in between. The length of the CDR3 is 15 residues. Germline-derived CDR1 and CDR2 are SGHAT and FQNNGV. The CDR3 loop is CASSTEGGTAHEQYF. The CDR3 DNA reads as TGTGCCAGCAGCACGGAGGGGGGTACGGCCCACGAGCAGTACTTC. Combining the CDR3 with reference TRBV11-2 and TRBJ2-7 gives the whole variable domain EAGVAQSPRYKIIEKRQSVAFWCNPISGHATLYWYQQILGQGPKLLIQFQNNGVVDDSQLPKDRFSAERLKGVDSTLKIQPAKLEDSAVYLCASSTEGGTAHEQYFGPGTRLTVT.

This chain connects TRBV28 to TRBJ2-1; no firm D call. The germline V gene encodes CDR1 MDHEN and CDR2 SYDVKM. Trimming stripped 1 base from V and 11 bases from J, with 18 bases between. This CDR3 has 15 residues. CDR3 region: CASSLLRRPSMKQFF. The CDR3 DNA follows: TGTGCCAGCAGTTTATTACGGCGACCGTCCATGAAGCAGTTCTTC.

The chain links TRBV5-4 to TRBJ2-2; 7 bases match TRBD1. Germline V gene sequence: CDR1 SGHNT, CDR2 YYREEE (reference sequence). CDR3 length: 16 amino acids. Trimming at V came to 0 bases and at J to 0 bases, leaving 2 bases not matched to a gene. For the CDR3, the DNA is TGTGCCAGCAGCTTGGGGACAGGACCGAACACCGGGGAGCTGTTTTTT. Translation: CASSLGTGPNTGELFF.

The chain is built from TRBV5-1 and TRBJ2-1; 11 bases agree with TRBD2. Germline-derived CDR1 and CDR2 are SGHRS and YFSETQ. The CDR3 sequence is 16 residues long. With 2 bases clipped from V and 11 bases from J, the junction kept 12 bases outside the gene matches. This chain's CDR3 is CASSFPAGTSGGKQFF. The DNA of the CDR3 is TGCGCCAGCAGCTTTCCGGCCGGGACTAGCGGCGGAAAGCAGTTCTTC.

This clone has ten or more counts. This chain uses TRBV6-1 with TRBJ2-7; the D gene is possibly TRBD2 (5 bases). The CDR3 runs to 12 residues. V shed 8 bases and J shed 3 bases, with 11 bases lying between them. CDR1 is MNHNS, CDR2 SASEGT, per germline. The CDR3 DNA reads TGTGCCAGCTTGAAAGGACTCTACGAGCAGTACTTC. Protein sequence: CASLKGLYEQYF.

The CDR3, as DNA: TGTGCCAGCAGCTTTAATGGAAACACCATATATTTT. Amino acid sequence: CASSFNGNTIYF. This chain uses TRBV7-8 with TRBJ1-3, with D unclear. This CDR3 has 12 residues. With 3 bases removed from V and 3 bases from J, the gap between germline ends came to 3 bases. CDR1 SGHVS and CDR2 FQNEAQ come from the germline V gene.

Here the CDR3 DNA reads TGTGCCAGTAGGACAGGGGCTACCACCGGGGAGCTGTTTTTT. Translating it yields CASRTGATTGELFF. The rearrangement uses TRBV19 and TRBJ2-2, with TRBD1 matching 8 bases. Germline CDR1 is LNHDA and CDR2 is SQIVND (reference sequence). V lost 6 bases and J lost 4; bases outside the gene matches: 4. The CDR3 consists of 14 residues.

Here the CDR3 DNA reads TGTGCCAGCAGCTTGTTGGGGGAGACCCAGTACTTC. Protein product: CASSLLGETQYF. The V and J genes are TRBV5-4 and TRBJ2-5; D unresolved. The ends were cut back, 1 base at V and 5 bases at J, with 6 bases in the middle. This CDR3 comprises 12 residues. The germline V gene encodes CDR1 SGHNT and CDR2 YYREEE (reference sequence).

This sequence joins TRBV27 and TRBJ2-3; a possible D gene is TRBD2 (5 bases). The CDR3 is 14 residues long. Germline V gene sequence: CDR1 MNHEY, CDR2 SMNVEV (reference sequence). Trimming took 7 bases from V and 0 from J, leaving 11 bases between them. In DNA, the CDR3 is TGTGCCAGCATGCGAGGGATTAGCACAGATACGCAGTATTTT. As protein: CASMRGISTDTQYF.